This T cell receptor (beta chain) is from a study of CD8 T cells in ankylosing spondylitis. Overall study results and limits: A TCR beta motif of fewer than ten highly homologous variants appeared characteristic of ankylosing spondylitis blood. Within matched ankylosing spondylitis synovial fluid, disease-linked clones were reportedly significantly enriched.

Each CDR3 protein gets one entry after TCRdb re-called the 5' RACE reads with MiXCR. The data show about 390,000 distinct CDR3 sequences, around 22% seen once. As regards this clonotype: Its antigen is not identified.

Losses at the gene ends were 7 bases for V and 7 bases for J; bases not matched to a gene: 19. The length of the CDR3 is 16 residues. CDR1 ENHRY and CDR2 SYGVKD come from the germline V gene. This sequence joins TRBV10-3 and TRBJ2-7; 7 nucleotides agree with TRBD2. The TCR sequence derives from a male donor with ankylosing spondylitis. Sequencing was carried out using blood, either unsorted or a sorted T cell fraction (not recorded which). CDR3 residues: CAIKAAGRELLGEQYF. CDR3 DNA sequence: TGTGCCATCAAGGCCGCAGGGCGGGAGTTGTTAGGTGAGCAGTACTTC.